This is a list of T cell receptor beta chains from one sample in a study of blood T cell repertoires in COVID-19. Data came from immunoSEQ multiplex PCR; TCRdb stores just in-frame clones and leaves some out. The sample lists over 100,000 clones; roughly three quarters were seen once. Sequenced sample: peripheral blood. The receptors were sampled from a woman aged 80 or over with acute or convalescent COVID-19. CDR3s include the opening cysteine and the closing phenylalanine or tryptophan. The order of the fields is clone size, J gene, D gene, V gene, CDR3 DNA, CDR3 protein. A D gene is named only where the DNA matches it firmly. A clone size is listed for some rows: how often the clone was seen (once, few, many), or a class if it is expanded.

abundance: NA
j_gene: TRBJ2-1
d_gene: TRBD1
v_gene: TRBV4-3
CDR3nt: TGCGCCAGCAGCCAAGATGTGAGGACAGGGTTAAATGAGCAGTTCTTC
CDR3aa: CASSQDVRTGLNEQFF

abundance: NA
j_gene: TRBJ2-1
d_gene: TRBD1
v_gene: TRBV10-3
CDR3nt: TGTGCCATCAGTGGGTCATCGGACAGGGCGTCCAATGAGCAGTTCTTC
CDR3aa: CAISGSSDRASNEQFF

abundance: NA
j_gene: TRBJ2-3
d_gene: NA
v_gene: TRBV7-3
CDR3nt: TGTGCCAGCAGCGGGAGTCCGACAGATACGCAGTATTTT
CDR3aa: CASSGSPTDTQYF

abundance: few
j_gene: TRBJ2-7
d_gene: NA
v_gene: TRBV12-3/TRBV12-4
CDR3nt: TGTGCCAGCAGTACCGGACAGTTCTACGAGCAGTACTTC
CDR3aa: CASSTGQFYEQYF

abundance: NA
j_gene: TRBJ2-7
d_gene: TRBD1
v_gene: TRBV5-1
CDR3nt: TGCGCCAGCAGCCCATCCGGGACAGGCGCCTACGAGCAGTACTTC
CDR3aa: CASSPSGTGAYEQYF

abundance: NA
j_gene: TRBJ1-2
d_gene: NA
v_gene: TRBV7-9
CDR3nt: TGTGCCAGCAGCTTTGGGAGGGATGGAGGCTACACCTTC
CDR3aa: CASSFGRDGGYTF

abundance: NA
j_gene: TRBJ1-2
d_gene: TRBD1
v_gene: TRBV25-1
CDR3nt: TGTGCCAGCAGTGCCACAGGGGTGCGAGACTATGGCTACACCTTC
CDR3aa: CASSATGVRDYGYTF

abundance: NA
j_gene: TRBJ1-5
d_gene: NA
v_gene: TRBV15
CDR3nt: TGTGCCACCAGCAGAGGGGGGCAGCACCCCAATCAGCCCCAGCATTTT
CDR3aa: CATSRGGQHPNQPQHF

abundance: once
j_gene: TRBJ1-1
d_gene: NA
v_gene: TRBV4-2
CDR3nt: TGTGCCAGCAGCCAAGTTATTTATGTGGGCAGTTTGAACACTGAAGCTTTCTTT
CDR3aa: CASSQVIYVGSLNTEAFF

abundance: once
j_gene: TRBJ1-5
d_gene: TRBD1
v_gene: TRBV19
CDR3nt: TGTGCCAGTAGTCCGTCAGGGGACAGGAGGGCTAATCAGCCCCAGCATTTT
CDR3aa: CASSPSGDRRANQPQHF

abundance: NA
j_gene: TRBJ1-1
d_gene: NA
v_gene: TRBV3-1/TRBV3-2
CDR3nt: TGTGCCAGCAGCCAAGCGAGGGGGTCGGCTGAAGCTTTCTTT
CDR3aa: CASSQARGSAEAFF

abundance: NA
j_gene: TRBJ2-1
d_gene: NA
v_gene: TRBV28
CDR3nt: TGTGCCAGCAGTCCCCCCGGAGGGCTCAACAATGAGCAGTTCTTC
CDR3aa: CASSPPGGLNNEQFF

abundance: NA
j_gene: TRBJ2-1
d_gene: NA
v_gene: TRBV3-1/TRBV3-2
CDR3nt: TGTGCCAGCAGCCAACCGGGACACCTCGACTACAATGAGCAGTTCTTC
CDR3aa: CASSQPGHLDYNEQFF

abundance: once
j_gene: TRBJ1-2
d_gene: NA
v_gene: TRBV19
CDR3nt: TGTGCCAGTAGTATAGATCACCCGGGGTCCTATGGCTACACCTTC
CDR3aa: CASSIDHPGSYGYTF

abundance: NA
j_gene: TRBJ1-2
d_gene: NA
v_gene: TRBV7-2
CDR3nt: TGTGCCAGCAGCTTTTCAGGGGCTTATGGCTACACCTTC
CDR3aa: CASSFSGAYGYTF

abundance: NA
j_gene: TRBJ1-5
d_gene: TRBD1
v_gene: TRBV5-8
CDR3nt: TGTGCCAGCAGCCAGGGACAGGAGAGCAATCAGCCCCAGCATTTT
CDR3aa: CASSQGQESNQPQHF

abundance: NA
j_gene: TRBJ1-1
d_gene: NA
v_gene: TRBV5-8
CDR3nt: TGTGCCAGCAGCTTGACTCTTGAAGCTTTCTTT
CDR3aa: CASSLTLEAFF

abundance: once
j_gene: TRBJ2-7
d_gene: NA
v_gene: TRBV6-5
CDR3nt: TGTGCCAGCTCGAGGGACTTCAGGAGCTCCTACGAGCAGTACTTC
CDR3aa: CASSRDFRSSYEQYF

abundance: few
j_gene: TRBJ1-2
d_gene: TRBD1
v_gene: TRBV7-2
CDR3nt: TGTGCCAGCAGCTTAGTGCCCCAGGACAGGATGAACTATGGCTACACCTTC
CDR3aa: CASSLVPQDRMNYGYTF

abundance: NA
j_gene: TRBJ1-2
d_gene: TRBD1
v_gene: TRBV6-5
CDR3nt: TGTGCCAGCAGTCGAGGGGACAGGTCTTACACCTTC
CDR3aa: CASSRGDRSYTF

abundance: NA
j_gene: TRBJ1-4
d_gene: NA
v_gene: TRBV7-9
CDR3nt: TGTGCCAGCAGCGCTGGAGACCCAACTAATGAAAAACTGTTTTTT
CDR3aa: CASSAGDPTNEKLFF

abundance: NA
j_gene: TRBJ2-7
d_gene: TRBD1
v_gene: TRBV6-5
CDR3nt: TGTGCCAGCAGTTACGGCAGGGGGACCTACGAGCAGTACTTC
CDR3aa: CASSYGRGTYEQYF

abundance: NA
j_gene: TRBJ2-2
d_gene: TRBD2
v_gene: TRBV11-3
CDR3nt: TGTGCCAGCAGCTCGGCCTACCAGGGTAGCGGGAGTAGGACCGGGGAGCTGTTTTTT
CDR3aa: CASSSAYQGSGSRTGELFF

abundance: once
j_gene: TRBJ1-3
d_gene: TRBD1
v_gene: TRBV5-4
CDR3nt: TGTGCCAGCAGCTCGACAGGGACTGGAAACACCATATATTTT
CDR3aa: CASSSTGTGNTIYF

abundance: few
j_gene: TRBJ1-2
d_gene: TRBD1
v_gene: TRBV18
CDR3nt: TGTGCCAGCTCACCCCTCTCCACAGGGGGCGACTATGGCTACACCTTC
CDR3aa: CASSPLSTGGDYGYTF

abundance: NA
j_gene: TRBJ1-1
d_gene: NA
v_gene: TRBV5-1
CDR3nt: TGCGCCAGCGCTCTGGGAGACATGAACACTGAAGCTTTCTTT
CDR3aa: CASALGDMNTEAFF

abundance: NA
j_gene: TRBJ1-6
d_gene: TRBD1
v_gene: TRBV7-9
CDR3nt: TGTGCCAGCAGCGCGCGACAGGGGCTAAATAATTCACCCCTCCACTTT
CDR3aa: CASSARQGLNNSPLHF

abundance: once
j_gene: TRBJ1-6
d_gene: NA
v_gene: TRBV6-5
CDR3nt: TGTGCCAGTACCGACAGGAATCTCTCACCCCTCCACTTT
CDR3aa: CASTDRNLSPLHF

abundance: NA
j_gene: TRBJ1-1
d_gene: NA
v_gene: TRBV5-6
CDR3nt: TGTGCCAGCACCCCCGTGCCGGAGGGCGGCACTGAAGCTTTCTTT
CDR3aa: CASTPVPEGGTEAFF

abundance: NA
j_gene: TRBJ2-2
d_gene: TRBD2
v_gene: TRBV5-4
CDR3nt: TGTGCCAGCAGCCTGACTAGCGCGAACACCGGGGAGCTGTTTTTT
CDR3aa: CASSLTSANTGELFF

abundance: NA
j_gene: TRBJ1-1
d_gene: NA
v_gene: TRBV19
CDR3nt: TGTGCCAGTAGGAAGCAAGGGGGTTTGAACACTGAAGCTTTCTTT
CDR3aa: CASRKQGGLNTEAFF

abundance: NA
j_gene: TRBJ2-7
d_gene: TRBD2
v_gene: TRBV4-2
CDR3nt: TGTGCCAGCAGCCAAGCGGCTAGCGGGTTCCCCGGTGGGGAGCAGTACTTC
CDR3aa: CASSQAASGFPGGEQYF

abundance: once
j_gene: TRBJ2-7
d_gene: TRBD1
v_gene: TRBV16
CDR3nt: TGTGCCAGCAGCCTGGACAGGGGAAAGTACGAGCAGTACTTC
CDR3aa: CASSLDRGKYEQYF

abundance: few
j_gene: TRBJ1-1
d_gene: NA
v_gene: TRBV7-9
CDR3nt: TGTGCCAGCAGCTTAGAGGGGAGGGCCGCTGAAGCTTTCTTT
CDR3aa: CASSLEGRAAEAFF

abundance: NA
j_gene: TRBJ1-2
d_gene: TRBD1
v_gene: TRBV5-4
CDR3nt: TGTGCCAGCAGCCCCGGGACAGGGACTGGGACTAACTATGGCTACACCTTC
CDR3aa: CASSPGTGTGTNYGYTF

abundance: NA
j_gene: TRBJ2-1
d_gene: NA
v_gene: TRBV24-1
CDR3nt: TGTGCCACCAGTGATTCAGGGGCGGGTGAGCAGTTCTTC
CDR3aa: CATSDSGAGEQFF

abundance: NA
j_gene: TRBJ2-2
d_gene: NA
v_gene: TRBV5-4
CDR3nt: TGTGCCAGCAGCTTGGCCGCAGTAAACACCGGGGAGCTGTTTTTT
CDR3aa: CASSLAAVNTGELFF

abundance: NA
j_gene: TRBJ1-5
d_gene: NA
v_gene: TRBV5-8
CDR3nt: TGTGCCGGGAAAGGAGGGACCCTTTATAGCAATCAGCCCCAGCATTTT
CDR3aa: CAGKGGTLYSNQPQHF

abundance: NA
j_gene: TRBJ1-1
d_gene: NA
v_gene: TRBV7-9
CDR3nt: TGTGCCAGCAGCCCCCTCCTGGGAGGCACTGAAGCTTTCTTT
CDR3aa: CASSPLLGGTEAFF